These 20 T cell receptor beta chains were all obtained from the same sample, sequenced in a study of neoadjuvant anti-PD-1 for oral cavity cancer. Repertoires were generated with immunoSEQ multiplex PCR, while TCRdb's copy carries only in-frame clones and drops some. The sample yields around 81,000 clones, under 85% seen once. The sequenced sample was PBMCs, obtained before nivolumab (anti-PD-1) treatment. The receptors derive from a person between 40 and 85 years old with oral cavity squamous cell carcinoma.

The chain employs TRBV19 and TRBJ1-1; D is uncertain. This CDR3 has 15 residues. V lost 2 bases and J 1 base, leaving 11 bases between the germline ends. Germline CDR1 reads LNHDA; CDR2 reads SQIVND (reference sequence). CDR3 residues: CASSIRQKPNTEAFF. The CDR3 DNA follows: TGTGCCAGTAGTATAAGGCAGAAACCGAACACTGAAGCTTTCTTT. Filled out from reference TRBV19 and TRBJ1-1, the complete variable domain reads DGGITQSPKYLFRKEGQNVTLSCEQNLNHDAMYWYRQDPGQGLRLIYYSQIVNDFQKGDIAEGYSVSREKKESFPLTVTSAQKNPTAFYLCASSIRQKPNTEAFFGQGTRLTVV.

The chain uses TRBV11-3 and TRBJ2-7, with D perhaps being TRBD1 or TRBD2 (5 bases each). With 1 base removed from V and 0 bases from J, the gap between germline ends came to 19 bases. The CDR3 contains 18 residues. Germline V CDR1 and CDR2: SGHNT, YENEEA. The CDR3 spells CASSLGVTRGEGSYEQYF. CDR3 nucleotides: TGTGCCAGCAGCTTAGGTGTCACCCGGGGCGAAGGCTCCTACGAGCAGTACTTC.

This rearrangement joins TRBV6-1 to TRBJ2-1; D is possibly TRBD1 or TRBD2 (5 bases each). The germline V gene has CDR1 MNHNS and CDR2 SASEGT. With 5 bases removed from V and 4 bases from J, the gap between germline ends came to 15 bases. This CDR3 region has 15 residues. The CDR3 reads CASSLTGTVYNEQFF. In nucleotides, the CDR3 is TGTGCCAGCAGTCTTACCGGGACGGTTTACAATGAGCAGTTCTTC.

The J gene is TRBJ1-1, the V gene TRBV5-5; D ambiguous. V gave up 0 bases and J gave up 3 bases, with 6 bases separating them. CDR3 size: 13 residues. CDR1 and CDR2 from the germline V gene are SGHKS and YYEKEE (reference sequence). CDR3 nucleotide sequence: TGTGCCAGCAGCTTGGGGGCGTACACTGAAGCTTTCTTT. Its protein is CASSLGAYTEAFF.

The V call is TRBV11-1, the J call TRBJ1-1; no definite D call. The V gene's germline CDR1 is SGHAT and CDR2 FQDESV (reference sequence). This CDR3 comprises 16 residues. Trimming pared 7 bases from V and 2 bases from J, leaving 20 bases between. This chain's CDR3 is CASTAFPFTGNTEAFF. The CDR3 DNA is TGTGCCAGCACCGCATTCCCCTTCACGGGAAACACTGAAGCTTTCTTT. Full variable domain (rest looked up from reference TRBV11-1 and TRBJ1-1): EAEVAQSPRYKITEKSQAVAFWCDPISGHATLYWYRQILGQGPELLVQFQDESVVDDSQLPKDRFSAERLKGVDSTLKIQPAELGDSAMYLCASTAFPFTGNTEAFFGQGTRLTVV.

The chain has TRBV30 and TRBJ2-1, with a possible D match to TRBD2 (6 bases). The CDR3 spans 14 residues. CDR1 and CDR2 from the germline V gene are GTSNPN and SVGIG (reference sequence). V was shortened by 1 base and J by 7 bases, with 14 bases between the two germline ends. CDR3 nucleotides: TGTGCCTGGAGTGCGGGAGTCCTATTAAATGAGCAGTTCTTC. This gives the protein CAWSAGVLLNEQFF.

V is TRBV14 and J is TRBJ2-1; TRBD1 matches 10 bases. Per germline, CDR1 SGHDN and CDR2 FVKESK. V lost 4 bases and J lost 4; bases outside the gene matches: 4. The CDR3 runs to 15 residues. The CDR3 coding sequence is TGTGCCAGCAGCCCGGGACAGGGGCCTTACAATGAGCAGTTCTTC. This sequence encodes CASSPGQGPYNEQFF.

This clone has just a few counts. CDR3: CASSSGSTDTQYF. DNA for the CDR3: TGCGCCAGCAGTTCAGGGAGCACAGATACGCAGTATTTT. This sequence joins TRBV10-1 and TRBJ2-3; a weak D match, TRBD1 (5 bases). V was cut by 5 bases and J by 0 bases, with 6 bases left in between. There are 13 residues in the CDR3. From germline, CDR1 is WNHNN and CDR2 SYGVQD (reference sequence).

The chain is built from TRBV2 and TRBJ1-2; 7 bases agree with TRBD1. The CDR3 sequence is 13 residues long. Germline CDR1 and CDR2: SNHLY and FYNNEI. V shed 3 bases and J 10 bases; nucleotides not matched to a gene: 8. The CDR3 nucleotides are TGTGCCAGCAGTGACACAGGGGAGATTAACTACACCTTC. Amino acids: CASSDTGEINYTF.

The sample holds one count of this clone. The V and J genes are TRBV29-1 and TRBJ1-1, with unresolved D. Trimming took 4 bases from V and 4 from J, leaving 10 bases between them. The CDR3 sequence is 12 residues long. Per germline, CDR1 SQVTM and CDR2 ANQGSEA. The chain's CDR3 is CSVARQSTEAFF. As DNA, the CDR3 is TGCAGCGTTGCACGCCAGTCCACTGAAGCTTTCTTT. Based on the CDR3 plus reference TRBV29-1 and TRBJ1-1, the full variable domain is SAVISQKPSRDICQRGTSLTIQCQVDSQVTMMFWYRQQPGQSLTLIATANQGSEATYESGFVIDKFPISRPNLTFSTLTVSNMSPEDSSIYLCSVARQSTEAFFGQGTRLTVV.

V usage is TRBV27 and J usage is TRBJ2-1, with TRBD2 matching 11 bases. Germline lookup yields CDR1 MNHEY and CDR2 SMNVEV (reference sequence). The CDR3 runs 14 residues. V was pared by 5 bases and J by 10 bases, with 7 bases of the junction left unmatched. CDR3 region: CASSVGLAVQEQFF. CDR3 sequence (DNA): TGTGCCAGCAGTGTGGGACTAGCGGTACAGGAGCAGTTCTTC.

This clone has just one count. The chain joins TRBV6-5 to TRBJ2-1; D is uncertain. The CDR3 length is 16 residues. CDR1 is MNHEY, CDR2 SVGAGI, per germline. V shed 3 bases and J shed 5 bases, with 17 bases lying between them. The CDR3 DNA reads as TGTGCCAGCAGTTATCGGCGTCAGAGTCGAGACAATGAGCAGTTCTTC. The encoded protein is CASSYRRQSRDNEQFF.

This chain links TRBV5-1 with TRBJ2-5; 7 bases are a match to TRBD1. V lost 4 bases to trimming and J lost 2 bases; unmatched junction nucleotides: 11. This CDR3 spans 16 amino acids. Germline V gene lookup returns CDR1 SGHRS and CDR2 YFSETQ. CDR3 sequence: CASSLGTVRGQETQYF. In DNA form, the CDR3 reads TGCGCCAGCAGCCTCGGGACAGTGAGGGGGCAAGAGACCCAGTACTTC.

This clone was seen once. The chain carries TRBV10-1 and TRBJ2-1; 7 bases are a match to TRBD2. Germline CDR1 is WNHNN and CDR2 is SYGVQD (reference sequence). This CDR3 spans 14 amino acids. Trimming at V came to 6 bases and at J to 6 bases, leaving 8 bases not matched to a gene. Here the CDR3 reads CASSKAAGVNEQFF. The DNA for the CDR3 is TGCGCCAGCAGCAAAGCGGCGGGAGTCAATGAGCAGTTCTTC.

V and J are TRBV15 and TRBJ2-5; no clear D. Germline V gene sequence: CDR1 LNHNV, CDR2 YYDKDF (reference sequence). The length of the CDR3 is 14 residues. V was pared by 1 base and J by 0 bases, with 6 bases between. This CDR3 is CATSRGHNQETQYF. DNA of the CDR3: TGTGCCACCAGCAGAGGGCATAACCAAGAGACCCAGTACTTC.

The chain links TRBV7-9 to TRBJ2-2; no reliable D call. The CDR3 extends over 13 amino acids. Trimming left V 5 bases short and J 5 bases short, with 9 bases between. Germline V gene sequence: CDR1 SEHNR, CDR2 FQNEAQ (reference sequence). CDR3 sequence: CASSPTLTGELFF. Here the CDR3 DNA reads TGTGCCAGCAGCCCCACCCTAACCGGGGAGCTGTTTTTT.

The chain uses TRBV6-6 and TRBJ2-1; TRBD1 matches 8 bases. Per germline, CDR1 MNHNY and CDR2 SVGAGI (reference sequence). CDR3 length: 16 residues. V lost 8 bases, J lost 3 bases, and 12 bases stayed unmatched. For the CDR3, the DNA is TGTGCCAGCCGTCCCGGACAGGGAGTTATCTACAATGAGCAGTTCTTC. Its translation: CASRPGQGVIYNEQFF.

The rearrangement links TRBV9 to TRBJ1-2; D gene ambiguous. Germline V gene lookup returns CDR1 SGDLS and CDR2 YYNGEE. The CDR3 runs to 13 residues. Trimming left V 5 bases short and J 2 bases short, with 10 bases between. The CDR3 is CASSSDGNYGYTF. CDR3 sequence (DNA): TGTGCCAGCAGTTCTGACGGAAACTATGGCTACACCTTC. Full variable domain (rest looked up from reference TRBV9 and TRBJ1-2): DSGVTQTPKHLITATGQRVTLRCSPRSGDLSVYWYQQSLDQGLQFLIQYYNGEERAKGNILERFSAQQFPDLHSELNLSSLELGDSALYFCASSSDGNYGYTFGSGTRLTVV.

The genes are TRBV6-1 and TRBJ1-2; the D gene is possibly TRBD1 (5 bases). The CDR3 totals 13 residues. Germline CDR1 MNHNS, CDR2 SASEGT. V was clipped by 2 bases and J by 7 bases, with 11 bases between them. The CDR3 spells CASSERGVGGYTF. CDR3 DNA: TGTGCCAGCAGTGAACGAGGGGTAGGTGGCTACACCTTC.

This clone has a handful of counts. This chain uses TRBV9 with TRBJ1-2; 9 bases align to TRBD1. The CDR3 sequence is 16 residues long. The trim removed 0 bases at V and 8 bases at J, leaving 11 bases unmatched. Germline CDR1 and CDR2: SGDLS and YYNGEE. In nucleotides, the CDR3 is TGTGCCAGCAGCGTAGGTCCCCCGGGACAGGGAGGCGGCTACACCTTC. Translated: CASSVGPPGQGGGYTF. The full variable domain, in which reference TRBV9 and TRBJ1-2 provide the parts outside the CDR3, is DSGVTQTPKHLITATGQRVTLRCSPRSGDLSVYWYQQSLDQGLQFLIQYYNGEERAKGNILERFSAQQFPDLHSELNLSSLELGDSALYFCASSVGPPGQGGGYTFGSGTRLTVV.